A selection of T cell receptor beta chains follows, all from one sample in a study of molecular identifiers for immune sequencing clone quantification. TCRdb re-derived calls from the PCR reads in MiXCR, one entry per CDR3 protein. The sample lists about 640,000 distinct CDR3 sequences; about 20% were seen once. The material sequenced was naive CD8+ T cells from blood, with Jurkat cell RNA spiked in. Receptor source: a human donor in good health. Some libraries in this study had Jurkat cell RNA spiked in. Each CDR3 is given with its conserved first and last residue. A D gene is named only where the DNA matches it firmly. Clone size is stated in some rows and not others, as once, few, many or a class when expanded.

D gene	V gene	J gene	clone size	CDR3 DNA	CDR3 protein
TRBD1	TRBV2	TRBJ2-2	few	TGTGCCAGCAGAGCTACAGGGGGCGCGGACACCGGGGAGCTGTTTTTT	CASRATGGADTGELFF
NA	TRBV6-4	TRBJ1-1	many	TGTGCCAGCAGTGAATCCTTCCAATTAGGACAGAGGATTGAAGCTTTCTTT	CASSESFQLGQRIEAFF
TRBD1	TRBV5-1	TRBJ1-3	many	TGCGCCAGCAGCTCCGGGACAGCGCCATCTGGAAACACCATATATTTT	CASSSGTAPSGNTIYF
NA	TRBV18	TRBJ1-2	few	TGTGCCAGCTCACCCCCAGGGGCGAATGGCTACACCTTC	CASSPPGANGYTF
TRBD1	TRBV5-6	TRBJ2-7	many	TGTGCCAGCAGCTCGACAGGGGGGGCCTACGAGCAGTACTTC	CASSSTGGAYEQYF
NA	TRBV6-2/TRBV6-3	TRBJ1-2	NA	TGTGCCAGCAGTTACGACGAGATGTATGGCCACACCTTC	CASSYDEMYGHTF
NA	TRBV4-1	TRBJ2-7	few	TGCGCCAGCAGCCAAGGGCCCAGCGACTACGAGCAGTACTTC	CASSQGPSDYEQYF
TRBD2	TRBV19	TRBJ2-3	few	TGTGCCAGTAGTATACTAGCGGGAGTCGGGCCAGATACGCAGTATTTT	CASSILAGVGPDTQYF
NA	TRBV15	TRBJ1-5	many	TGTGCCACCAGCAGAGATCGGGCGGGTTATCAGCCCCAGCATTTT	CATSRDRAGYQPQHF
TRBD1	TRBV11-2	TRBJ1-2	few	TGTGCCAGCACGGGGACAGTCATCTATGGCTACACCTTC	CASTGTVIYGYTF
TRBD2	TRBV9	TRBJ2-5	many	TGTGCCAGCAGCCTAGCGGGGGGGCGGGAGACCCAGTACTTC	CASSLAGGRETQYF
TRBD1	TRBV2	TRBJ2-5	many	TGTGCCAGCACCGGACAGGGGTTGGAGACCCAGTACTTC	CASTGQGLETQYF
TRBD2	TRBV10-3	TRBJ2-7	NA	TGTGCCATCCAGACAGGGTTGCGGGAGGGCCTAGTCGAGCAGTACTTC	CAIQTGLREGLVEQYF
NA	TRBV7-9	TRBJ2-2	many	TGTGCCAGCAGCTGGGTAGGGCGCTCGAACACCGGGGAGCTGTTTTTT	CASSWVGRSNTGELFF
NA	TRBV11-3	TRBJ1-3	NA	TGTGCCAGCAGCGGCGACAGAGGATTCTCTTCTGGAAACACCATATATTTT	CASSGDRGFSSGNTIYF
NA	TRBV21-1	TRBJ2-7	once	TGTGCCAGCTCTCCAGGTTCGCGGGAAGGGCACCCCAGGGGTTACGAGCAGTACTTC	CASSPGSREGHPRGYEQYF
NA	TRBV12-3/TRBV12-4	TRBJ2-1	NA	TGTGCCAGCAGTTCGGGACTGATTCCGGAGACCCAGTGCTTC	CASSSGLIPETQCF
NA	TRBV7-6	TRBJ2-6	many	TGTGCCAGCAGCTTAGGGCATACTGGGGCCAACGTCCTGACTTTC	CASSLGHTGANVLTF
NA	TRBV4-3	TRBJ2-3	many	TGCGCCAGCAGCCAAGATTTCAGCGGACTAAGCACAGATACGCAGTATTTT	CASSQDFSGLSTDTQYF
TRBD1	TRBV9	TRBJ1-1	many	TGTGCCAGCAGCGCCGACAGGGGGCATGGGACTGAAGCTTTCTTT	CASSADRGHGTEAFF